This TCR beta chain was sequenced in a study of cytomegalovirus exposure and HLA in healthy donors. PCR was performed using 60 Vbeta and 13 Jbeta primers. Libraries were prepared by immunoSEQ multiplex PCR; TCRdb keeps only in-frame clonotypes and omits some of them. The profile covers about 97,000 clones, with less than 80% appearing a single time and over 3.5% taken by the ten largest. Sequencing was carried out using PBMCs. The receptor comes from a man in his forties or fifties in good health and CMV-seronegative.

For the CDR3, the DNA is TGTGCCAGCAGCTCGCGGGGGGGTATCAATGAGCAGTTCTTC. This codes for CASSSRGGINEQFF. The chain couples TRBV11-3 to TRBJ2-1, with 9 bases aligning to TRBD2. The germline V gene encodes CDR1 SGHNT and CDR2 YENEEA. The CDR3 is 14 amino acids. Trimming removed 4 bases from V and 6 bases from J; junction bases left unmatched: 4.